This T cell receptor beta chain was identified in a study of blood T cell repertoires in COVID-19. CDR3 length equals 14 residues. V dropped 3 bases and J dropped 0 bases, with 9 bases sitting between them. CDR1 is DFQATT, CDR2 SNEGSKA, per germline (reference sequence). Sequencing used immunoSEQ multiplex PCR; TCRdb keeps in-frame clones, though not all of them. This sample yields approximately 110,000 clones, of which 88% are seen a single time; approximately 0.81% belongs to the top ten. Sequenced sample: peripheral blood. The receptor was derived from a woman aged 45-60 years with active or convalescent COVID-19. The rearrangement uses TRBV20-1 and TRBJ1-5; no definite D call. CDR3 nucleotide sequence: TGCAGTGCTAGTCTTCAGGTTAGCAATCAGCCCCAGCATTTT. This sequence encodes CSASLQVSNQPQHF.